This TCR beta chain emerged from a study of blood T cell repertoires in COVID-19. Study overall: The analysed material was cDNA or gDNA that came from T cells, B-cell-depleted T cells, or PBMCs.

CDR1 is SNHLY and CDR2 is FYNNEI in the germline V gene. The CDR3 spans 12 residues. The V and J ends lost 10 bases and 8 bases respectively, with 17 bases between them. Study processing details: Reference gene primer amplification gave estimated nucleated cell counts. Libraries were prepared by immunoSEQ multiplex PCR; TCRdb keeps only in-frame clonotypes and omits some of them. Clone size and the V and J calls come from that table; the DNA yielded D and trimming. The data show approximately 200,000 clones, around 88% seen once. The rearrangement links TRBV2 to TRBJ1-2; possible D gene TRBD1, 5 bases. The specimen was peripheral blood. The sequence was obtained from a woman aged 30 to 39 with acute or convalescent COVID-19. CDR3 sequence (DNA): TGTGCCACCCGGCCACACCAGGGCGGCTACACCTTC. Translated: CATRPHQGGYTF.